Listed below are T cell receptor beta chains from one sample, sequenced in a study of blood T cell repertoires in COVID-19. Repertoires were generated with immunoSEQ multiplex PCR, while TCRdb's copy carries only in-frame clones and drops some. In the table there are under 250,000 clones, 83% of which are singletons. Sequences were obtained from PBMCs or T cells enriched from blood (not recorded which). The receptors were sampled from a woman aged 45 to 65 who had been exposed to COVID-19. The CDR3 runs from the conserved cysteine through the conserved F or W. The D gene is left open where the match is weak. Clone size is given for some rows only: seen once, a few or many times, or a class if the clone is expanded.

J gene | clone size | D gene | V gene | CDR3 protein | CDR3 DNA
TRBJ2-7 | NA | TRBD2 | TRBV28 | CASSRGLAGTFSYEQYF | TGTGCCAGCAGTAGGGGACTAGCGGGCACATTTTCCTACGAGCAGTACTTC
TRBJ1-2 | NA | NA | TRBV30 | CAWSGRGRSGYTF | TGTGCCTGGAGTGGGCGGGGAAGGAGTGGCTACACCTTC
TRBJ2-7 | NA | NA | TRBV28 | CASRPSGLGSYEQYF | TGTGCCAGCAGACCCTCGGGTCTCGGGTCCTACGAGCAGTACTTC
TRBJ1-5 | NA | NA | TRBV5-1 | CASSLEKQRSPQHF | TGCGCCAGCAGCTTGGAGAAGCAAAGGAGTCCCCAGCATTTT
TRBJ2-7 | NA | TRBD1 | TRBV7-8 | CASSLALTGTGPYEQYF | TGTGCCAGCAGCCTAGCCTTAACCGGGACAGGGCCTTACGAGCAGTACTTC
TRBJ2-1 | NA | TRBD2 | TRBV25-1 | CASSEYTHRGDNEQFF | TGTGCCAGCAGTGAATATACCCATCGGGGGGACAATGAGCAGTTCTTC
TRBJ2-2 | NA | NA | TRBV10-3 | CAISEGANTGELFF | TGTGCCATCAGTGAGGGGGCCAACACCGGGGAGCTGTTTTTT
TRBJ1-4 | NA | NA | TRBV7-8 | CASTTGKYGNEKLFF | TGTGCCAGCACAACAGGGAAGTATGGTAATGAAAAACTGTTTTTT
TRBJ1-2 | NA | TRBD1 | TRBV5-6 | CASSRDRGRIGYTF | TGTGCCAGCAGTCGGGACAGGGGAAGGATTGGCTACACCTTC
TRBJ2-7 | NA | NA | TRBV9 | CASSVAEGEQYF | TGTGCCAGCAGCGTAGCTGAGGGTGAGCAGTACTTC
TRBJ1-5 | NA | NA | TRBV28 | CASSSVVRTASISQPQHF | TGTGCCAGCAGTTCGGTCGTTCGGACAGCTTCAATCTCTCAGCCCCAGCATTTT
TRBJ1-2 | NA | TRBD1 | TRBV6-2/TRBV6-3 | CASSRTGGDGYTF | TGTGCCAGCAGTCGGACAGGGGGGGATGGCTACACCTTC
TRBJ1-1 | NA | TRBD1 | TRBV5-8 | CASSIDRATEAFF | TGTGCCAGCAGCATCGACAGGGCTACTGAAGCTTTCTTT
TRBJ2-1 | NA | TRBD2 | TRBV18 | CASSPGGGSYNEQFF | TGTGCCAGCTCACCGGGGGGGGGCTCCTACAATGAGCAGTTCTTC
TRBJ2-5 | NA | NA | TRBV5-4 | CASSSPRSGAGETQYF | TGTGCCAGCAGCTCGCCTCGATCTGGGGCAGGGGAGACCCAGTACTTC
TRBJ1-5 | NA | NA | TRBV19 | CASSMDYRQPQHF | TGTGCCAGTAGTATGGACTACAGGCAGCCCCAGCATTTT
TRBJ2-1 | NA | NA | TRBV7-9 | CASGGTRTFSYNEQFF | TGTGCCAGCGGGGGGACCCGAACCTTCTCCTACAATGAGCAGTTCTTC
TRBJ2-2 | NA | NA | TRBV7-6 | CASSPTGSTGELFF | TGTGCCAGCAGCCCCACGGGGAGCACCGGGGAGCTGTTTTTT
TRBJ1-1 | NA | NA | TRBV10-1 | CASSESGGSTEAFF | TGCGCCAGCAGTGAGTCGGGGGGTTCAACTGAAGCTTTCTTT
TRBJ1-1 | NA | NA | TRBV7-9 | CASSFRGVLMNTEAFF | TGTGCCAGCAGCTTTCGGGGAGTCCTCATGAACACTGAAGCTTTCTTT
TRBJ1-1 | NA | TRBD1 | TRBV5-1 | CASSGNTGGTEAFF | TGCGCCAGCAGCGGAAACACAGGGGGCACTGAAGCTTTCTTT
TRBJ2-5 | NA | NA | TRBV4-3 | CASSQDAQGTQYF | TGCGCCAGCAGCCAAGATGCCCAGGGGACCCAGTACTTC
TRBJ2-1 | NA | TRBD1 | TRBV6-5 | CASSSPGQGNNEQFF | TGTGCCAGCAGTTCGCCGGGACAGGGTAACAATGAGCAGTTCTTC
TRBJ1-1 | NA | NA | TRBV4-2 | CATSTEPNTEAFF | TGTGCCACTTCGACAGAGCCTAACACTGAAGCTTTCTTT
TRBJ2-7 | NA | TRBD1 | TRBV19 | CASSMETGYSYEQYF | TGTGCCAGTAGTATGGAGACAGGGTATTCCTACGAGCAGTACTTC
TRBJ1-5 | NA | NA | TRBV18 | CASSSTGDQSNQPQHF | TGTGCCAGCTCCTCGACAGGAGACCAAAGCAATCAGCCCCAGCATTTT
TRBJ2-2 | NA | NA | TRBV29-1 | CSVRVSRANTGELFF | TGCAGCGTTAGAGTAAGTCGGGCGAACACCGGGGAGCTGTTTTTT
TRBJ1-2 | NA | NA | TRBV13 | CASSLGQGVFNYGYTF | TGTGCCAGCAGCTTAGGCCAAGGGGTCTTTAACTATGGCTACACCTTC
TRBJ2-1 | NA | TRBD1 | TRBV6-5 | CASRAGGAYNEQFF | TGTGCCAGCAGGGCAGGGGGCGCCTACAATGAGCAGTTCTTC
TRBJ1-1 | NA | NA | TRBV4-2 | CASSQDTGGAGNTEAFF | TGTGCCAGCAGCCAAGATACGGGGGGCGCGGGGAACACTGAAGCTTTCTTT
TRBJ1-3 | NA | NA | TRBV5-1 | CASSFGQPGSGNTIYF | TGCGCCAGCAGCTTCGGACAGCCGGGATCTGGAAACACCATATATTTT
TRBJ1-5 | NA | NA | TRBV24-1 | CATSPRQAPSGPQHF | TGTGCCACTAGCCCCCGACAGGCCCCCTCCGGGCCCCAGCATTTT
TRBJ2-2 | NA | NA | TRBV6-2/TRBV6-3 | CASSYKSGASGELFF | TGTGCCAGCAGTTACAAGTCAGGCGCCTCCGGGGAGCTGTTTTTT
TRBJ1-3 | few | NA | TRBV4-3 | CASSQDLPGASSGNTIYF | TGCGCCAGCAGCCAAGATCTGCCAGGGGCCAGCTCTGGAAACACCATATATTTT
TRBJ1-1 | NA | NA | TRBV9 | CASSAEDDSQAFF | TGTGCCAGCAGCGCGGAAGACGACAGTCAAGCTTTCTTT
TRBJ2-7 | NA | TRBD1 | TRBV5-5 | CASSLAGTGGEQYF | TGTGCCAGCAGCTTGGCCGGGACAGGGGGCGAGCAGTACTTC
TRBJ1-6 | few | NA | TRBV30 | CAWSSGLNSPLHF | TGTGCCTGGAGTTCGGGGTTAAATTCACCCCTCCACTTT
TRBJ2-7 | NA | NA | TRBV29-1 | CSTRVAYEQYF | TGCAGCACCCGGGTAGCCTACGAGCAGTACTTC
TRBJ2-1 | once | TRBD2 | TRBV7-2 | CASSLSTSGNYNEQFF | TGTGCCAGCAGCCTCTCGACTAGCGGGAACTACAATGAGCAGTTCTTC
TRBJ2-3 | NA | NA | TRBV10-1 | CASSEGALGQYF | TGCGCCAGCAGTGAGGGGGCGCTGGGGCAGTATTTT
TRBJ2-5 | NA | TRBD1 | TRBV3-1/TRBV3-2 | CASSRPGTGTQETQYF | TGTGCCAGCAGCCGCCCCGGGACAGGGACCCAAGAGACCCAGTACTTC
TRBJ1-2 | NA | TRBD1 | TRBV19 | CASSPPGTGSFYGYTF | TGTGCCAGTAGTCCACCCGGGACAGGGAGTTTCTATGGCTACACCTTC
TRBJ1-2 | NA | NA | TRBV28 | CASSYRVGYTF | TGTGCCAGCAGCTACCGGGTTGGCTACACCTTC
TRBJ1-2 | NA | NA | TRBV12-5 | CASGSENNYGYTF | TGTGCTAGTGGTTCCGAGAACAACTATGGCTACACCTTC
TRBJ2-3 | NA | NA | TRBV6-6 | CASSSPDRGSDTQYF | TGTGCCAGCAGTTCTCCGGACAGAGGATCAGATACGCAGTATTTT
TRBJ1-5 | NA | TRBD1 | TRBV2 | CASSEGQVYQPQHF | TGTGCCAGCAGTGAGGGACAGGTTTATCAGCCCCAGCATTTT
TRBJ2-5 | NA | TRBD2 | TRBV18 | CASSPAGVETQYF | TGTGCCAGCTCACCAGCGGGGGTGGAGACCCAGTACTTC